A single sample gave rise to the 23 T cell receptor beta chains below, sequenced in a study of OX40 agonist ivuxolimab in advanced cancers. Clones were sequenced by immunoSEQ multiplex PCR, and TCRdb holds only the in-frame ones, with some missing. The sample includes more than 65,000 clones, 91% of them seen just once. Sample: CD4+ or CD8+ T cells sorted from blood, taken in a trial of the OX40 agonist ivuxolimab. The receptors originated from an adult with an advanced solid tumor such as melanoma, head and neck, liver or kidney cancer.

The CDR3 DNA reads as TGCGCCAGCAGTGACGGGTATGGCTATGGCTACACCTTC. It translates to CASSDGYGYGYTF. This chain joins TRBV10-2 and TRBJ1-2; no clear D. V dropped 3 bases and J dropped 4 bases, with 9 bases sitting between them. Germline assignment: CDR1 WSHSY and CDR2 SAAADI. This CDR3 has 13 residues.

The chain couples TRBV6-5 to TRBJ1-2; 11 bases are shared with TRBD1. Germline values: CDR1 MNHEY, CDR2 SVGAGI. V gave up 0 bases and J gave up 8 bases; unmatched junction bases: 8. This CDR3 has 16 amino acids. CDR3 DNA sequence: TGTGCCAGCAGTTACTCCGGGACAGGGGGATTTCAGGGCTACACCTTC. This codes for CASSYSGTGGFQGYTF.

The CDR3 coding sequence is TGTGCCAGCAGTGATTTTGAGCAGGGAGGTCAGCCCCAGCATTTT. Amino acids: CASSDFEQGGQPQHF. This chain connects TRBV6-1 to TRBJ1-5; tentative D call: TRBD1 (5 bases). Germline lookup yields CDR1 MNHNS and CDR2 SASEGT. This CDR3 contains 15 residues. Trimming left V 3 bases short and J 6 bases short, with 15 bases between.

The chain links TRBV6-1 to TRBJ2-5; TRBD1 might be the D (6 bases). V lost 6 bases and J lost 3, with 11 bases in between. The CDR3 runs to 13 residues. Germline values: CDR1 MNHNS, CDR2 SASEGT. The CDR3 nucleotides read TGTGCCAGCAGCAGGACAGTGAAAGAGACCCAGTACTTC. Protein sequence: CASSRTVKETQYF.

This clone is a singleton in its sample. The chain couples TRBV5-8 to TRBJ2-7; 7 bases agree with TRBD2. V lost 4 bases and J lost 1; bases outside the gene matches: 11. Germline-derived CDR1 and CDR2 are SGHTS and YDEGEE. This CDR3 is built from 16 residues. The CDR3 protein is CASSPYGTTRSYEQYF. The CDR3 region has the DNA TGTGCCAGCAGCCCTTACGGGACTACCCGTTCCTACGAGCAGTACTTC.

The chain combines TRBV5-6 with TRBJ2-3; D might be TRBD1 (5 bases). With 1 base removed from V and 4 bases from J, the gap between germline ends came to 7 bases. This CDR3 spans 13 amino acids. The germline gives CDR1 SGHDT, CDR2 YYEEEE. CDR3 sequence (DNA): TGTGCCAGCAGCTTGACAGGACCAGATACGCAGTATTTT. This codes for CASSLTGPDTQYF. Filled out from reference TRBV5-6 and TRBJ2-3, the complete variable domain reads DAGVTQSPTHLIKTRGQQVTLRCSPKSGHDTVSWYQQALGQGPQFIFQYYEEEERQRGNFPDRFSGHQFPNYSSELNVNALLLGDSALYLCASSLTGPDTQYFGPGTRLTVL.

CDR3 DNA: TGTGCCAGCAGCTGGGGACAGCGCTACAATGAGCAGTTCTTC. Encoded protein: CASSWGQRYNEQFF. The chain combines TRBV11-2 with TRBJ2-1; 7 nucleotides align to TRBD1. V gave up 4 bases and J gave up 3 bases; unmatched junction bases: 3. CDR3 length: 14 residues. Germline V gene data show CDR1 as SGHAT and CDR2 as FQNNGV. The variable domain in full, completed from reference TRBV11-2 and TRBJ2-1, reads EAGVAQSPRYKIIEKRQSVAFWCNPISGHATLYWYQQILGQGPKLLIQFQNNGVVDDSQLPKDRFSAERLKGVDSTLKIQPAKLEDSAVYLCASSWGQRYNEQFFGPGTRLTVL.

This sequence joins TRBV10-2 and TRBJ1-1; no firm D call. This CDR3 has 12 residues. In germline, CDR1 is WSHSY, CDR2 SAAADI. Trimming shortened V by 2 bases and J by 6 bases, and 7 bases separated the two germline ends. CDR3 region: CASSEVPSEAFF. The CDR3 DNA reads as TGCGCCAGCAGTGAGGTTCCCTCTGAAGCTTTCTTT.

This clone was seen a single time. The chain employs TRBV30 and TRBJ2-1; D gene unclear. Germline V CDR1 and CDR2: GTSNPN, SVGIG (reference sequence). This CDR3 has 15 amino acids. Between the trimmed V and J ends, which lost 0 bases and 5 bases, there was a span of 14 bases. Here the CDR3 reads CAWSVPVGMNNEQFF. In DNA, the CDR3 is TGTGCCTGGAGTGTACCTGTCGGAATGAACAATGAGCAGTTCTTC.

The J gene is TRBJ2-1, the V gene TRBV4-1; D remains unclear. CDR1 MGHRA and CDR2 YSYEKL come from the germline V gene. The CDR3 is 16 amino acids. Trimming removed 0 bases from V and 7 bases from J, with 16 bases in between. Here the CDR3 DNA reads TGCGCCAGCAGCCAAGAAGGTCATAGCTTACGGAATGAGCAGTTCTTC. Protein: CASSQEGHSLRNEQFF.

V and J are TRBV2 and TRBJ2-3, with D perhaps matching TRBD2 (5 bases). This CDR3 spans 12 amino acids. Germline V lookup: CDR1 SNHLY, CDR2 FYNNEI. The V end lost 8 bases, the J end lost 4 bases, and 10 bases lay between the germline ends. In nucleotides, the CDR3 is TGTGCCAGCCAGAGGGAAGCAGATACGCAGTATTTT. Protein: CASQREADTQYF.

This chain links TRBV2 with TRBJ1-6, with D perhaps TRBD1 (5 bases). The CDR3 covers 14 residues. Germline V lookup: CDR1 SNHLY, CDR2 FYNNEI. V was pared by 10 bases and J by 7 bases, with 17 bases between. DNA for the CDR3: TGTGCCACCGGAACCAGTGGGGGGAATTCACCCCTCCACTTT. It specifies CATGTSGGNSPLHF.

The rearrangement joins TRBV9 to TRBJ1-3; no clear D. V lost 2 bases and J lost 7, with 4 bases in between. The CDR3 is 11 residues long. The V gene's germline CDR1 is SGDLS and CDR2 YYNGEE. CDR3 residues: CASSVGNTIYF. Here the CDR3 DNA reads TGTGCCAGCAGCGTGGGGAACACCATATATTTT.

The chain joins TRBV5-5 to TRBJ1-4; 7 bases agree with TRBD1. After removal of 4 bases from V and 6 bases from J, the junction contained 9 bases not matched to a gene. Germline values: CDR1 SGHKS, CDR2 YYEKEE (reference sequence). This CDR3 has 15 residues. CDR3 amino acids: CASSLRWRGHEKLFF. CDR3 nucleotides: TGTGCCAGCAGCCTACGGTGGAGGGGGCATGAAAAACTGTTTTTT.

J is TRBJ2-1 and V is TRBV6-4; 9 bases line up with TRBD2. The V gene end was trimmed by 4 bases and the J gene end by 7 bases; junction bases not matched to a gene: 11. The CDR3 spans 16 residues. Per germline, CDR1 MRHNA and CDR2 SNTAGT. In nucleotides, the CDR3 is TGTGCCAGCAGTGCGCTTGGCGGGGGGGCAGTAAATGAGCAGTTCTTC. This codes for CASSALGGGAVNEQFF.

For the CDR3, the DNA is TGTGCCAGCAGCCCAGGGACTAGCGGATTAGCCAAAAACATTCAGTACTTC. The encoded protein is CASSPGTSGLAKNIQYF. The V gene is TRBV11-3, the J gene TRBJ2-4; 11 positions agree with TRBD2. The length of the CDR3 is 17 residues. V gave up 5 bases and J gave up 0 bases; unmatched junction bases: 6. Per the germline V gene, CDR1 is SGHNT and CDR2 is YENEEA. Variable domain in full (rest from reference TRBV11-3 and TRBJ2-4): EAGVVQSPRYKIIEKKQPVAFWCNPISGHNTLYWYLQNLGQGPELLIRYENEEAVDDSQLPKDRFSAERLKGVDSTLKIQPAELGDSAVYLCASSPGTSGLAKNIQYFGAGTRLSVL.

The chain couples TRBV21-1 to TRBJ1-4; the table's D call, TRBD1, has no DNA check behind it. TRBV21-1 counts as a pseudogene. This CDR3 has 17 residues. CDR3 sequence: CASARTGPNATNEKLFF. The CDR3 nucleotides read TGTGCCAGCGCAAGGACAGGGCCCAACGCAACTAATGAAAAACTGTTTTTT.

CDR3 in amino acids: CAIGPSYNEQFF. In nucleotides, the CDR3 is TGTGCCATTGGACCTTCCTACAATGAGCAGTTCTTC. The chain carries TRBV6-5 and TRBJ2-1; D unclear. Trimming pared 10 bases from V and 1 base from J, leaving 8 bases between. Germline CDR1 MNHEY, CDR2 SVGAGI. There are 12 residues in the CDR3.

The gene calls are TRBV30 and TRBJ2-1, with a tentative D call TRBD2 (5 bases). This CDR3 is 11 amino acids long. The V gene's germline CDR1 is GTSNPN and CDR2 SVGIG (reference sequence). The V end lost 3 bases, the J end lost 9 bases, and 9 bases lay between the germline ends. DNA of the CDR3: TGTGCCTGGAGCGTACTAGGTGAGCAGTTCTTC. Protein sequence: CAWSVLGEQFF.

The rearrangement uses TRBV9 and TRBJ2-2, with D tentatively TRBD2 (6 bases). The CDR3 is made up of 13 amino acids. V dropped 2 bases and J dropped 7 bases, with 9 bases sitting between them. In germline, CDR1 is SGDLS, CDR2 YYNGEE. CDR3 residues: CASSVSSVGELFF. The DNA of the CDR3 is TGTGCCAGCAGCGTTTCTAGCGTCGGGGAGCTGTTTTTT.

V gene TRBV6-1 combines with J gene TRBJ1-5; a weak D match, TRBD1 (6 bases). Germline loops: CDR1 MNHNS, CDR2 SASEGT. The V end lost 6 bases, the J end lost 7 bases, and 19 bases lay between the germline ends. CDR3 length equals 15 residues. DNA of the CDR3: TGTGCCAGCAGCCTCCGGGCAGGGGCTGGGCAGCCCCAGCATTTT. Amino acid sequence: CASSLRAGAGQPQHF.

This chain uses TRBV27 with TRBJ1-2, with 7 bases that match TRBD1. The CDR3 loop spans 14 amino acids. V lost 5 bases, J lost 8 bases, and 11 bases stayed unmatched. Germline assignment: CDR1 MNHEY and CDR2 SMNVEV (reference sequence). The CDR3, as DNA: TGTGCCAGCAGTAGCCTCGACAGGGTTTCGGGCTACACCTTC. It specifies CASSSLDRVSGYTF.

V gene TRBV9 combines with J gene TRBJ2-1, with 8 positions matching TRBD1. V shed 4 bases, J shed 6 bases, and the junction held 18 bases outside the gene matches. The CDR3 extends over 18 amino acids. Germline V CDR1 and CDR2: SGDLS, YYNGEE. The CDR3 DNA is TGTGCCAGCAGCCCAAGCACCAGGGGGCACTACCCTACCAATGAGCAGTTCTTC. The encoded protein is CASSPSTRGHYPTNEQFF.